This TCR beta chain originates from a study of T-cell reconstitution after alpha-beta-depleted transplantation in children. A library of TCRbeta sequences, prepared with unique molecular identifiers, was generated. TCRdb independently ran MiXCR on the PCR reads; one entry per CDR3 protein. The sample has over 200,000 distinct CDR3 sequences; around 9.5% are singletons. The CDR3 is 13 residues long. V was pared by 5 bases and J by 10 bases, with 14 bases between. CDR1 and CDR2 from the germline V gene are SSHAT and FNYEAQ (reference sequence). This TCR was recovered from a human donor who donated a stem cell graft to a child with acute lymphoblastic leukemia. Sequencing was performed on PBMCs from the stem cell graft donor, taken from the stem cell graft. The V and J genes are TRBV7-7 and TRBJ1-4; no clear D. In DNA, the CDR3 is TGTGCCAGCAGCGCCCCCTGGGAAGGAAAACTGTTTTTT. As protein: CASSAPWEGKLFF.